This TCR beta chain was found in a study of blood T cell repertoires in COVID-19. Background on the study: The samples span acute and convalescent COVID-19 from the United States, Italy and Spain. The cDNA or gDNA used as material had been derived from T cells, B-cell-depleted T cells, or PBMCs.

This clone was found once. V lost 1 base to trimming and J lost 0 bases; unmatched junction nucleotides: 13. Germline lookup yields CDR1 SGHRS and CDR2 YFSETQ. The CDR3 loop spans 19 amino acids. Study processing details: It was from reference gene primer amplification that nucleated cell counts were estimated. Sequencing was performed with immunoSEQ multiplex PCR; in TCRdb, only in-frame clones are kept and a portion is missing. V and J calls and clone size come straight from that table; D and trimming were deduced from the DNA. This sample has around 42,000 clones, with approximately 83% found just once.

This chain connects TRBV5-1 to TRBJ2-3; 8 nucleotides agree with TRBD2. Sequencing used peripheral blood. The source is a woman in her sixties or seventies with acute or convalescent COVID-19. The CDR3 here is CASSLSSVAGTGSTDTQYF. DNA for the CDR3: TGCGCCAGCAGCTTGTCGTCGGTAGCGGGGACGGGAAGCACAGATACGCAGTATTTT.